The 23 T cell receptor beta chains listed next were all sequenced from one sample in a study of PD-1 blockade in classical Hodgkin lymphoma. Profiling relied on immunoSEQ multiplex PCR, and the TCRdb table lists in-frame clones only, not all of them. The sample lists over 6,500 clones, approximately 79% occurring once. Every single patient, without exception, relapsed after autologous stem cell transplantation, and brentuximab vedotin exposure varied. The starting material was peripheral blood mononuclear cells (PBMCs), obtained at baseline. The receptors derive from a human donor with classical Hodgkin lymphoma.

A word on this clone: The CDR3 end shows no conserved phenylalanine or tryptophan, and so a read error is likely. Because the CDR3's place on the DNA is in doubt, the DNA is left out and the CDR3 is given as listed by TCRdb. This chain links TRBV25-1 with TRBJ2-6; whether TRBD1, the table's D call, matches the DNA was not checked. The CDR3 contains 14 residues when both ends are counted. Germline loops: CDR1 MGHDK, CDR2 SYGVNS. This CDR3 is CASSLGEELDKVGL.

The chain is built from TRBV5-1 and TRBJ2-1; D possibly corresponds to TRBD2 (6 bases). The CDR3 is 15 residues long. Germline V lookup: CDR1 SGHRS, CDR2 YFSETQ. V lost 4 bases to trimming and J lost 0 bases, with 11 bases between them. Here the CDR3 DNA reads TGCGCCAGCAGCCTTAGCGGAGCCTCCTACAATGAGCAGTTCTTC. Translated: CASSLSGASYNEQFF.

The gene calls are TRBV6-6 and TRBJ2-1; maybe TRBD2 (6 bases). Germline V CDR1 and CDR2: MNHNY, SVGAGI (reference sequence). Trimming left V 4 bases short and J 2 bases short, with 9 bases between. This CDR3 is 14 amino acids long. The CDR3 spells CASSWLAAYNEQFF. In nucleotides, the CDR3 is TGTGCCAGCAGTTGGTTAGCGGCCTACAATGAGCAGTTCTTC.

The chain joins TRBV5-1 to TRBJ1-1; the match to TRBD1 covers 8 bases. The V and J ends lost 4 bases and 4 bases, in that order; junction bases with no gene match: 6. Germline values: CDR1 SGHRS, CDR2 YFSETQ. The CDR3 contains 14 residues. CDR3 sequence reads: CASSQGQGATEAFF. CDR3 bases: TGCGCCAGCAGCCAAGGACAGGGTGCCACTGAAGCTTTCTTT.

The chain has TRBV15 and TRBJ2-7; TRBD1 matches at 7 bases. The CDR3 loop spans 14 amino acids. The germline V gene encodes CDR1 LNHNV and CDR2 YYDKDF (reference sequence). The V and J ends lost 5 bases and 0 bases, in that order; junction bases with no gene match: 4. The CDR3 DNA follows: TGTGCCACCAGCGGAACAGGGGACTCCTACGAGCAGTACTTC. Translated, it gives CATSGTGDSYEQYF.

Regarding this clone: This could be a read error, since a much larger clone is one nucleotide away. This likely comes from a read error, as the CDR3 has no conserved phenylalanine or tryptophan at its end. This chain joins TRBV7-9 and TRBJ1-1; maybe TRBD1 (6 bases). Germline values: CDR1 SEHNR, CDR2 FQNEAQ (reference sequence). Trimming removed 4 bases from V and 5 bases from J, with 17 bases in between. The CDR3 length is 15 residues. CDR3 in amino acids: CASSWHNRAETEAFL. CDR3 nucleotide sequence: TGTGCCAGCAGCTGGCATAACAGGGCGGAGACTGAAGCTTTCCTT.

In regard to this clone: This sample includes further DNA sequences coding for the same CDR3. J is TRBJ2-2 and V is TRBV7-2; D unclear. CDR3 length: 12 amino acids. The germline CDR1 and CDR2 sequences are SGHTA and FQGNSA. Between the trimmed V and J ends, which lost 4 bases and 4 bases, there was a span of 4 bases. The CDR3 protein is CASSSRTGELFF. Here the CDR3 DNA reads TGTGCCAGCAGCTCTCGCACCGGGGAGCTGTTTTTT. The entire variable domain, with the rest obtained from reference TRBV7-2 and TRBJ2-2, is as follows: GAGVSQSPSNKVTEKGKDVELRCDPISGHTALYWYRQSLGQGLEFLIYFQGNSAPDKSGLPSDRFSAERTGGSVSTLTIQRTQQEDSAVYLCASSSRTGELFFGEGSRLTVL.

The gene calls are TRBV18 and TRBJ1-4; D gene uncertain. The germline V and J ends were trimmed by 6 bases and 0 bases, with 8 bases remaining between them. This CDR3 has 14 amino acids. Germline lookup yields CDR1 KGHSH and CDR2 LQKENI. DNA of the CDR3: TGTGCCAGCTCCGAACTGGCAACTAATGAAAAACTGTTTTTT. It codes for CASSELATNEKLFF.

The chain links TRBV7-2 to TRBJ2-5; a possible D gene is TRBD2 (6 bases). V gave up 5 bases and J gave up 5 bases, with 21 bases separating them. The CDR3 covers 16 residues. CDR1 and CDR2 (germline): SGHTA, FQGNSA. The CDR3 DNA reads as TGTGCCAGCAGCGGACTGACGGGACTCGGCAGGGAGACCCAGTACTTC. Translated, it gives CASSGLTGLGRETQYF.

Here the CDR3 reads CASSEPRGGPTNEQFF. CDR3 sequence (DNA): TGTGCCAGCAGCGAACCCCGTGGGGGCCCCACCAATGAGCAGTTCTTC. The V call is TRBV7-2, the J call TRBJ2-1; the D gene is possibly TRBD1 (6 bases). Germline V gene sequence: CDR1 SGHTA, CDR2 FQGNSA. The length of the CDR3 is 16 residues. Trimming shortened V by 5 bases and J by 6 bases, and 20 bases separated the two germline ends.

The V call is TRBV7-3, the J call TRBJ2-1; 7 positions agree with TRBD1. The V gene end was trimmed by 6 bases and the J gene end by 11 bases; junction bases not matched to a gene: 7. Germline CDR1 SGHTA, CDR2 FQGTGA. This CDR3 has 12 amino acids. The CDR3 nucleotides are TGTGCCAGCAGTCCAGGGGGTCTTCAGCAGTTCTTC. Residues: CASSPGGLQQFF.

The chain combines TRBV6-6 with TRBJ1-5, with D possibly being TRBD1 (5 bases). Trimming removed 2 bases from V and 1 base from J, with 12 bases in between. In germline, CDR1 is MNHNY, CDR2 SVGAGI (reference sequence). CDR3 length: 16 amino acids. The CDR3 DNA follows: TGTGCCAGCAGTTACCCGACAGTTTTAAGCAATCAGCCCCAGCATTTT. Translated: CASSYPTVLSNQPQHF.

This chain connects TRBV12-5 to TRBJ2-2; 9 bases are a match to TRBD1. Germline V lookup: CDR1 LGHNT, CDR2 FRNRAP. The CDR3 spans 16 residues. The ends lost 1 base at V and 6 bases at J; junction bases unmatched: 6. The CDR3 here is CASGLATGGSPGELFF. CDR3 sequence (DNA): TGTGCTAGTGGTTTGGCGACAGGGGGTTCTCCCGGGGAGCTGTTTTTT.

The chain couples TRBV29-1 to TRBJ2-2; D may correspond to TRBD1 or TRBD2 (5 bases each). The CDR3 totals 11 residues. V was trimmed by 4 bases and J by 5 bases, leaving 5 bases between them. CDR1 is SQVTM, CDR2 ANQGSEA, per germline. CDR3 in amino acids: CSVGGTGELFF. Written as DNA, the CDR3 is TGCAGCGTTGGGGGGACCGGGGAGCTGTTTTTT.

This clone was detected only once. This chain connects TRBV5-1 to TRBJ1-2; perhaps TRBD1 as D (5 bases). Germline V gene data show CDR1 as SGHRS and CDR2 as YFSETQ. CDR3 length: 12 residues. Trimming took 7 bases from V and 3 from J, leaving 10 bases between them. The CDR3 is CASGEGYYGYTF. The DNA for the CDR3 is TGCGCCAGCGGGGAGGGGTACTATGGCTACACCTTC.

The chain employs TRBV2 and TRBJ1-1, with TRBD1 as a possible D gene (5 bases). Germline loops: CDR1 SNHLY, CDR2 FYNNEI. The CDR3 has 14 amino acids. Trimming pared 6 bases from V and 4 bases from J, leaving 15 bases between. DNA of the CDR3: TGTGCCAGCAGGGATGGGGGTGTGTTCACTGAAGCTTTCTTT. The encoded protein is CASRDGGVFTEAFF.

This clone has a handful of counts. CDR3 DNA sequence: TGTGCCAGTAAGTTGAGCGAAACAGATACGCAGTATTTT. This translates into CASKLSETDTQYF. The chain employs TRBV19 and TRBJ2-3, with D uncertain. This CDR3 region has 13 residues. Per the germline V gene, CDR1 is LNHDA and CDR2 is SQIVND (reference sequence). Deletions cut 7 bases from V and 3 bases from J, with 11 bases between.

The V and J genes are TRBV11-3 and TRBJ2-7; no reliable D call. V was cut by 5 bases and J by 5 bases, with 13 bases left in between. CDR3 length: 13 residues. The germline CDR1 and CDR2 sequences are SGHNT and YENEEA. The CDR3 protein is CASSGRTVDEQYF. The CDR3 DNA follows: TGTGCCAGCAGCGGAAGGACGGTGGACGAGCAGTACTTC.

The rearrangement uses TRBV7-6 and TRBJ1-1; 7 nucleotides agree with TRBD1. CDR3 length: 16 amino acids. The trim removed 2 bases at V and 5 bases at J, leaving 11 bases unmatched. Per the germline V gene, CDR1 is SGHVS and CDR2 is FNYEAQ. The CDR3 is CASSLLGDRAVTEAFF. CDR3 DNA sequence: TGTGCCAGCAGCTTACTAGGAGACAGGGCTGTTACTGAAGCTTTCTTT.

V usage is TRBV7-7 and J usage is TRBJ2-2; D might be TRBD1 or TRBD2, each matching 5 bases. CDR1 SSHAT and CDR2 FNYEAQ come from the germline V gene (reference sequence). The CDR3 covers 15 residues. V was clipped by 5 bases and J by 6 bases, with 16 bases between them. CDR3 nucleotide sequence: TGTGCCAGCAGCGCCGTAGTCCGGGGCGCCGGGGAGCTGTTTTTT. Its translation is CASSAVVRGAGELFF.

The chain couples TRBV15 to TRBJ2-1, with 10 bases lining up with TRBD2. CDR3 length: 16 residues. Germline trimming cut 10 bases from V and 4 bases from J; bases unmatched to any gene: 13. CDR1 and CDR2 from the germline V gene are LNHNV and YYDKDF (reference sequence). CDR3 coding DNA: TGTGCCATCAAGCCTAGCGGGAGTTCGGTATACAATGAGCAGTTCTTC. This encodes CAIKPSGSSVYNEQFF.

V usage is TRBV5-1 and J usage is TRBJ2-1, with 7 positions matching TRBD2. The CDR3 totals 12 residues. J gave up 9 bases and V 4 bases, and 4 bases lay outside the gene matches. The germline gives CDR1 SGHRS, CDR2 YFSETQ. CDR3 protein: CASSGTSVEQFF. The CDR3 nucleotides read TGCGCCAGCAGCGGAACTAGCGTTGAGCAGTTCTTC.

The count of this clone is one. V and J are TRBV7-8 and TRBJ2-1, with D unresolved. The germline V gene has CDR1 SGHVS and CDR2 FQNEAQ. This CDR3 spans 11 amino acids. Trimming took off 3 bases at V and 7 bases at J, with 4 bases between the two ends. The CDR3 DNA is TGTGCCAGCAGCTTTGTAAATGAGCAGTTCTTC. This sequence encodes CASSFVNEQFF.